This TCR beta chain was found in a study of molecular identifiers for immune sequencing clone quantification. Notes on this clonotype: Its antigen is currently unknown.

Whole-study results and caveats: Spiked-in Jurkat TCR RNA corresponding to one cell was reported as detectable against about 1 million naive cells.

CDR3 size: 16 residues. Trimming shortened V by 5 bases and J by 4 bases, and 18 bases separated the two germline ends. The germline V gene has CDR1 SGHTA and CDR2 FQGNSA. Bulk libraries came from a prior protocol with listed TCR primers. MiXCR, run by TCRdb on the PCR reads, gives a single entry per CDR3 protein. This sample yields 85,000 to 120,000 distinct CDR3 sequences, of which 35% are seen a single time; roughly 10% belongs to the top ten. This sequence joins TRBV7-2 and TRBJ1-5; D remains unclear. Sequencing was performed on naive CD8+ T cells from blood, with Jurkat cell RNA spiked in. Subset in this sample: FACS-sorted CD8+CD4-CCR7+CD45RA+ naive T cells. The receptor comes from a human donor in good health. Some libraries in this study had Jurkat cell RNA spiked in. The CDR3 loop reads CASSRSGVDNNQPQHF. CDR3 DNA sequence: TGTGCCAGCAGCCGAAGCGGGGTCGATAATAATCAGCCCCAGCATTTT.